This note documents a single T cell receptor (beta chain) sequence. Its specific antigen is unknown. One base away there is no much larger clone; base qualities are not given. Receptors were amplified or captured by 5' RACE. Sequenced on an Illumina HiSeq 2500. A second PCR of roughly 6 to 11 cycles was run with a J-beta primer mix and a sample-barcoded 5' primer. A template-switch 5' adaptor carrying 12 random nucleotides introduced a unique molecular identifier onto each TCR beta cDNA molecule. At least 2.5 million CDR3-containing paired-end reads were obtained from each sample. First-strand cDNA was synthesized from all RNA with the Mint cDNA synthesis kit, primed by a TRBC-specific oligonucleotide. Following uracil-DNA glycosylase treatment, all cDNA underwent a first 18-cycle PCR with the universal primers M1SS and BC2_uni_R. Per the original workflow: Normalization of each sample was performed by random selection of 1 million high-quality reads, each carrying a distinct molecular identifier. Instead of being binned into consensus sequences, reads with shared molecular identifiers were discarded. MiTCR, run with a Q25 quality threshold and the strictest error-elimination algorithm, handled CDR3 identification, clonotype clustering and error correction. A nonparametric unseen species model using Euler transformation provided a lower-bound estimate of total TCR beta diversity. TCRdb's own reprocessing of the public reads used fastp at Q25 and MiXCR and kept productive beta chains. Rows are combined by CDR3 protein, so each entry shows the most common genes and DNA. These V and J calls derive from TCRdb rather than the authors' analysis. Here the sample has 710,000 or so distinct CDR3 sequences; 22% occur a single time. 20% to 25% of the sample belongs to the ten largest clones.

The entry originates in a study of blood T cells in healthy people across ages (dated by TCRdb to the mid-2010s). Context from the whole study: In model experiments, template switching captured roughly one uniquely barcoded TCR beta cDNA molecule for every two T cells. Age-related changes in TCR beta repertoire diversity were measured in the study by deep sequencing normalized with unique cDNA molecular identifiers. Donors were grouped into four age groups: young (average roughly 15 years), middle-aged (39), aged (approximately 58) and long-lived (about 90). To avoid experimental bias, donors of different ages were spread randomly across the sequencing lanes. For two donors (one aged 18 to 29 and one aged 80 or older), the study analyzed two additional independent replicas of 1 million unique cDNA reads from the same blood draw.

Donors were 35 to 40 systemically healthy Caucasian individuals from Russia aged roughly 6 to 100 years. About 10 milliliters of peripheral blood were drawn from each donor into EDTA-treated Vacutainer tubes. Ficoll-Paque density-gradient centrifugation was used to isolate PBMCs, with at least 6.5 million per sample. Total RNA was extracted from PBMCs with Trizol reagent, with at least 5.5 micrograms obtained per sample. Naive CD45RAhigh/CD27high T cell percentages were measured by flow cytometry on a PBMC aliquot from every donor. General study outcomes and caveats: Conclusive comparison of naive and antigen-experienced compartments was prevented by the profiling of bulk unsorted PBMCs. The percentage of naive T cells measured by flow cytometry correlated strongly with observed TCR beta diversity. Estimates of total diversity based on one million sequenced T cells were regarded as lower bounds and as underestimates. Compared with the aged group, more naive CD4+ T cells, fewer expanded clones and increased TCR diversity were shown by the long-lived group, suggesting age selection. As age increased, observed TCR beta diversity per million T cells dropped in a roughly linear way, and a significant reduction was already evident by age about 40. Donor CMV infection status was unknown, potentially confounding age-related changes in expanded clonotypes.

From its cysteine to its phenylalanine, the CDR3 spans 13 amino acids. Just the 39-base CDR3 DNA is kept, in frame starting at base 1. CDR1 and CDR2 are drawn from the germline V gene (reference sequence): LNHNV, YYDKDF. The specimen sequenced was blood. The TCR was taken from a man aged 65 to 85 in good health. Recombination connected TRBV15 to TRBJ2-1, with the D assignment possibly TRBD1 or TRBD2, given 5 matching bases for each. The last part of the DNA fits TRBJ2-7 better; the J call may be wrong. The DNA reads as follows: TGTGCCACCTCACGGGACGTTAGCTACGAGCAGTACTTC. Its protein is CATSRDVSYEQYF.